A selection of T cell receptor beta chains follows, all from one sample in a study of blood T cell repertoires in COVID-19. Profiled with immunoSEQ multiplex PCR; TCRdb holds only in-frame clones, not every one. The table has approximately 310,000 clones, around 85% seen once; the top ten hold around 1.8%. The specimen was PBMCs or T cells enriched from blood (not recorded which). The receptor set was obtained from a woman in her twenties or thirties who had been exposed to COVID-19. Both conserved end residues are part of each CDR3.

15 | TRBJ2-7 | TRBV7-6 | CASSSTGPWPSEQYF
13 | TRBJ1-2 | TRBV7-9 | CASSLANRDGYTF
14 | TRBJ2-7 | TRBV14 | CASSQGQPPYEQYF
12 | TRBJ1-2 | TRBV30 | CALTTGSYGYTF
18 | TRBJ1-1 | TRBV11-3 | CASSLRSLYLWDRMRAFF
17 | TRBJ1-3 | TRBV5-1 | CASSPSRTGNSGNTIYF
17 | TRBJ1-5 | TRBV4-1 | CASSQLGQGRLSQPQHF
13 | TRBJ2-3 | TRBV4-3 | CASSQDIADTQYF
11 | TRBJ2-3 | TRBV25-1 | CASSFTDTQYF
15 | TRBJ1-1 | TRBV16 | CASSQSAHPNTEAFF
14 | TRBJ2-7 | TRBV6-5 | CASSYSSQNYEQYF
13 | TRBJ1-5 | TRBV30 | CAWSHPSFGPQHF
15 | TRBJ2-1 | TRBV6-4 | CASSDLDKPYNEQFF
13 | TRBJ1-1 | TRBV28 | CASSPPGFTEAFF
14 | TRBJ2-1 | TRBV27 | CASSYFAGVNEQFF
16 | TRBJ2-2 | TRBV11-2 | CASSYSRTGGTGELFF
16 | TRBJ1-4 | TRBV4-1 | CASSPVGTGAEEKLFF
14 | TRBJ1-2 | TRBV6-5 | CASSLLQGNYGYTF
13 | TRBJ2-7 | TRBV12-3/TRBV12-4 | CASSPPGSYEQYF
14 | TRBJ1-1 | TRBV27 | CASSLRTGYTEAFF
16 | TRBJ2-1 | TRBV25-1 | CASSAGTGHFYNEQFF
15 | TRBJ2-7 | TRBV7-8 | CASSLEDFRDYEQYF
16 | TRBJ2-3 | TRBV7-9 | CASSSASGRGTDTQYF
13 | TRBJ1-6 | TRBV6-5 | CASRTGGTSPLHF
14 | TRBJ2-1 | TRBV2 | CASSWGENKNEQFF
12 | TRBJ1-5 | TRBV7-9 | CASSLPNQPQHF
17 | TRBJ2-7 | TRBV7-7 | CASSLVLVWRARGEQYF
13 | TRBJ2-7 | TRBV10-2 | CASRVGQFYEQYF
15 | TRBJ2-7 | TRBV9 | CASNQGPLLSYEQYF
15 | TRBJ1-2 | TRBV2 | CASSEQGQITYGYTF
14 | TRBJ2-2 | TRBV11-2 | CASSLSGKAGELFF